This entry concerns a single T cell receptor beta chain. The target antigen is unknown. The sample is drawn from a study of cytomegalovirus exposure and HLA in healthy donors. Study conclusions and caveats: Judged likely to be a sequencing artifact was a cluster of highly shared sequence variants. On later analysis, the bulk of CMV-associated TCR beta chains appeared to be HLA-restricted.

Primers for the PCR totalled 60 Vbeta and 13 Jbeta. TCRdb's copy holds only in-frame clones and misses some; the assay was immunoSEQ multiplex PCR. The profile shows about 92,000 clones, more than 65% of them singletons. CDR3 length: 14 residues. Deletions cut 0 bases from V and 5 bases from J, with 9 bases between. Germline CDR1 SGHRS, CDR2 YFSETQ. Sequences were obtained from PBMCs. The V gene is TRBV5-1, the J gene TRBJ1-5, with D unclear. This receptor was taken from a girl aged 2 to 9 in good health and CMV-seropositive. CDR3 DNA sequence: TGCGCCAGCAGCTTGGGATTGTCGGATCAGCCCCAGCATTTT. Its translation is CASSLGLSDQPQHF.